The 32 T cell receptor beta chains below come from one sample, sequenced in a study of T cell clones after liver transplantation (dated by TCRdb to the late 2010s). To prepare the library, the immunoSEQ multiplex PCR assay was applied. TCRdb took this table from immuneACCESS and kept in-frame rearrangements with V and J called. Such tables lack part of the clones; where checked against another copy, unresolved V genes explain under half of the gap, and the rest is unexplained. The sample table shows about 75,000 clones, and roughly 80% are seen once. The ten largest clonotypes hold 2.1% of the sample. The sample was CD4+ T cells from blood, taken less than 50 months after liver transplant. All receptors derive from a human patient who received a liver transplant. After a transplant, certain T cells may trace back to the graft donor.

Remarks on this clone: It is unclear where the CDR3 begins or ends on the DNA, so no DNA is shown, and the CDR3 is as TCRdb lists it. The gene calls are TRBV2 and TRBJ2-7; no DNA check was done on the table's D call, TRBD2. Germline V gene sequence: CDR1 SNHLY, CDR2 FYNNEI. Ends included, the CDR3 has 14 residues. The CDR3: CASILGTKFYEQYF.

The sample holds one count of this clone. CDR3 sequence (DNA): TGTGCCAGCAGGCGGCGGGGACAGGGGACGACCGGGGAGCTGTTTTTT. Encoded protein: CASRRRGQGTTGELFF. This chain connects TRBV7-9 to TRBJ2-2; 10 bases align to TRBD1. This CDR3 has 16 residues. Germline V gene data show CDR1 as SEHNR and CDR2 as FQNEAQ (reference sequence). V dropped 6 bases and J dropped 5; count of bases not matched to a gene: 9.

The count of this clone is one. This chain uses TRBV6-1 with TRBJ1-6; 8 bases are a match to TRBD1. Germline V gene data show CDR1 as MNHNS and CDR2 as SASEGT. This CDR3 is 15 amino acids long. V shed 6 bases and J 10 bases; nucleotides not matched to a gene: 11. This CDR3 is CASSKKTGDGSPLHF. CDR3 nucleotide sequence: TGTGCCAGCAGCAAAAAGACAGGGGATGGCTCACCCCTCCACTTT.

DNA for the CDR3: TGTGCCAGCTCACCCGACAGGCGCTACGAGCAGTACTTC. This translates into CASSPDRRYEQYF. The chain is built from TRBV18 and TRBJ2-7; possibly TRBD1 for D (6 bases). The germline V and J ends were trimmed by 3 bases and 3 bases, with 9 bases remaining between them. The CDR3 contains 13 residues. The germline gives CDR1 KGHSH, CDR2 LQKENI.

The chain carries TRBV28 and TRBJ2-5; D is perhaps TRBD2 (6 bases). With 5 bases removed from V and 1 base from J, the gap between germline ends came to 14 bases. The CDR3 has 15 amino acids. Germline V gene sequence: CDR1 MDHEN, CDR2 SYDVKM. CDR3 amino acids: CASSLPRLVQETQYF. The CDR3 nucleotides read TGTGCCAGCAGTCTACCCAGACTAGTCCAAGAGACCCAGTACTTC.

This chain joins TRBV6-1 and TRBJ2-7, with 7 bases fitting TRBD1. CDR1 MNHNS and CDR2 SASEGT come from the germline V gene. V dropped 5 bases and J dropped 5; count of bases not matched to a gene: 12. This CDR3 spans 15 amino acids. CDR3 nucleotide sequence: TGTGCCAGCAGTCCTCCGGACAGGACTGGGAACGAGCAGTACTTC. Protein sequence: CASSPPDRTGNEQYF.

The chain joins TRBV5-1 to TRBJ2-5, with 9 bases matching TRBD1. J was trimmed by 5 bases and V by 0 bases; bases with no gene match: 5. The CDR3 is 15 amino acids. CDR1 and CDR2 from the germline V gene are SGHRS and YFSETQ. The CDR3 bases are TGCGCCAGCAGCTTGGGGACAGGGGACGTGGAGACCCAGTACTTC. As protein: CASSLGTGDVETQYF.

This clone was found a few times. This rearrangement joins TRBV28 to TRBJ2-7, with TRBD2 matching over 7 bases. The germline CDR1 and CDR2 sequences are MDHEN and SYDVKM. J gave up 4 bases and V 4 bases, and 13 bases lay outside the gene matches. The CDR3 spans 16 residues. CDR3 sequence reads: CASSSPTSGTSYEQYF. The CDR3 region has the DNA TGTGCCAGCAGTTCCCCAACCAGCGGGACCTCGTACGAGCAGTACTTC.

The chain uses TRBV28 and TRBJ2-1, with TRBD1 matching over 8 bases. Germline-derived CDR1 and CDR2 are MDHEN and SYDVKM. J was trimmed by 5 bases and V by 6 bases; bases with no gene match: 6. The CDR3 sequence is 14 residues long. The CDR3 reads CASSHRTGNNEQFF. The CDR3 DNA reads TGTGCCAGCAGCCACCGGACAGGGAACAATGAGCAGTTCTTC.

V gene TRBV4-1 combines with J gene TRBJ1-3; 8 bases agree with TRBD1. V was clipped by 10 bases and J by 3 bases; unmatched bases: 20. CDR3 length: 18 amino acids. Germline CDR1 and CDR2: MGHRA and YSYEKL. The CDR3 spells CATRPEIRAGGFGNTIYF. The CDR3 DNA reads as TGCGCCACCCGGCCAGAAATACGGGCAGGGGGCTTTGGAAACACCATATATTTT.

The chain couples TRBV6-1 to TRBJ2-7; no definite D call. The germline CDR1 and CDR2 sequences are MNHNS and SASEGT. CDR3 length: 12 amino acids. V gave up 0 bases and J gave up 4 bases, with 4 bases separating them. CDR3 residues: CASSEAGYEQYF. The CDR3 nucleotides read TGTGCCAGCAGTGAAGCAGGGTACGAGCAGTACTTC.

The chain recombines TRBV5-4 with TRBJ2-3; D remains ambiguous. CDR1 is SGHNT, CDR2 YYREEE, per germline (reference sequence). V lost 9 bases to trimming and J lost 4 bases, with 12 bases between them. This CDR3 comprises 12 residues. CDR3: CATGPDPDTQYF. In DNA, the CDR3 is TGTGCCACCGGACCGGACCCAGATACGCAGTATTTT.

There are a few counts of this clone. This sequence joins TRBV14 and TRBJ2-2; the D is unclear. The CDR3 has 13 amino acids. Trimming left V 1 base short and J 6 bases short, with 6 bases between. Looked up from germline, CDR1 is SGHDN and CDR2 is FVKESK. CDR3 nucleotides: TGTGCCAGCAGCCAAGTAATCTCCGGGGAGCTGTTTTTT. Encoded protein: CASSQVISGELFF.

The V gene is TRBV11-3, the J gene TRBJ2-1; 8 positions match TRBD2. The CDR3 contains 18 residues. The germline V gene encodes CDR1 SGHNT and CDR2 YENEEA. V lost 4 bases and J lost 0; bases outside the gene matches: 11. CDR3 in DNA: TGTGCCAGCAGCTCCCGAACCGGGAGGGGGGTCTCCTACAATGAGCAGTTCTTC. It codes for CASSSRTGRGVSYNEQFF.

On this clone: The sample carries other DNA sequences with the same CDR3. CDR3 DNA sequence: TGTGCCAGCAGCTTACTAGCGGGGGAGACCCAGTACTTC. Translation gives CASSLLAGETQYF. The rearrangement links TRBV7-9 to TRBJ2-5, with 9 nucleotides matching TRBD2. The ends lost 2 bases at V and 5 bases at J; junction bases unmatched: 0. Germline values: CDR1 SEHNR, CDR2 FQNEAQ (reference sequence). The CDR3 is 13 residues long.

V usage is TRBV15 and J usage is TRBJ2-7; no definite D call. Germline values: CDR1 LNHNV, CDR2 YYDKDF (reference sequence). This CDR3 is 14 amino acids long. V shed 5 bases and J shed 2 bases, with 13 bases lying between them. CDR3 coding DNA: TGTGCCACCAGCTACTGGGCTGCAACCTACGAGCAGTACTTC. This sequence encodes CATSYWAATYEQYF.

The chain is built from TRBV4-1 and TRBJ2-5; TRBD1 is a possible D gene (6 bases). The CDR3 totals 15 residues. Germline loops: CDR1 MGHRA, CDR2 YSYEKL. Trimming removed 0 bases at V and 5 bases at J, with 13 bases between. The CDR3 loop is CASSQDGQLGETQYF. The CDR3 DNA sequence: TGCGCCAGCAGCCAAGATGGACAGCTAGGGGAGACCCAGTACTTC.

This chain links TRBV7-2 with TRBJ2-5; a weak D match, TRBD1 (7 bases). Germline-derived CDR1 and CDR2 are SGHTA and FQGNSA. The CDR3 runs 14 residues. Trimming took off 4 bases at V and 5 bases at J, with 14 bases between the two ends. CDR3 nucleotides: TGTGCCAGCAGCTCCACAGGGGCGGGGGAGACCCAGTACTTC. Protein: CASSSTGAGETQYF.

CDR3 DNA: TGTGCCAGCAGGCGGGACTCCTTCGTAGGAGGGGCCAACGTCCTGACTTTC. Its translation: CASRRDSFVGGANVLTF. The V gene is TRBV2, the J gene TRBJ2-6; D may be TRBD2 (6 bases). V gave up 6 bases and J gave up 4 bases, with 19 bases separating them. The CDR3 contains 17 residues. Looked up from germline, CDR1 is SNHLY and CDR2 is FYNNEI. Variable domain in full (rest from reference TRBV2 and TRBJ2-6): EPEVTQTPSHQVTQMGQEVILRCVPISNHLYFYWYRQILGQKVEFLVSFYNNEISEKSEIFDDQFSVERPDGSNFTLKIRSTKLEDSAMYFCASRRDSFVGGANVLTFGAGSRLTVL.

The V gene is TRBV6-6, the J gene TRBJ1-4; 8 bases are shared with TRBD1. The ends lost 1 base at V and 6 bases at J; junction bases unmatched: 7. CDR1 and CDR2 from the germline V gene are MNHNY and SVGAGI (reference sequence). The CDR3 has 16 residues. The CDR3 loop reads CASSYLRQGMDEKLFF. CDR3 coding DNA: TGTGCCAGCAGTTACTTAAGACAGGGGATGGATGAAAAACTGTTTTTT.

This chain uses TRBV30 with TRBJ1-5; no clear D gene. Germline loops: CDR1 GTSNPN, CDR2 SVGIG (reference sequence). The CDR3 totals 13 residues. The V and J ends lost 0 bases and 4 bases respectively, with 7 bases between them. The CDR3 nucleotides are TGTGCCTGGAGTGTCGGGCGGAATCAGCCCCAGCATTTT. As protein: CAWSVGRNQPQHF.

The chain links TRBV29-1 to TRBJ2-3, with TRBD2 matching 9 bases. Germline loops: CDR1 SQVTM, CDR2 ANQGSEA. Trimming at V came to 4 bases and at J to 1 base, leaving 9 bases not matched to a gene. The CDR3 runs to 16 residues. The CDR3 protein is CSVVVSGRGGTDTQYF. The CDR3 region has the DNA TGCAGCGTTGTCGTTAGCGGGAGAGGGGGCACAGATACGCAGTATTTT.

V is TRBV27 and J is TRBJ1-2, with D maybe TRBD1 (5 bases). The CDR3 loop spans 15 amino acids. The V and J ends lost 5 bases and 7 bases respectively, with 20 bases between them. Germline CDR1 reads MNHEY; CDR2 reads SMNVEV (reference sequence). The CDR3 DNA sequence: TGTGCCAGCAGTCCCCCCGGGACCCGGGAGGGTGGCTACACCTTC. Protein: CASSPPGTREGGYTF.

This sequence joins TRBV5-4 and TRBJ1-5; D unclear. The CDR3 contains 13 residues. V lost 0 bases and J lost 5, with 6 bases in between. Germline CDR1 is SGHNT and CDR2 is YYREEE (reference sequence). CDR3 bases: TGTGCCAGCAGCTTGGCGCCCGATCAGCCCCAGCATTTT. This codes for CASSLAPDQPQHF. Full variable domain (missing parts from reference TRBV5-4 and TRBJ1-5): ETGVTQSPTHLIKTRGQQVTLRCSSQSGHNTVSWYQQALGQGPQFIFQYYREEENGRGNFPPRFSGLQFPNYSSELNVNALELDDSALYLCASSLAPDQPQHFGDGTRLSIL.

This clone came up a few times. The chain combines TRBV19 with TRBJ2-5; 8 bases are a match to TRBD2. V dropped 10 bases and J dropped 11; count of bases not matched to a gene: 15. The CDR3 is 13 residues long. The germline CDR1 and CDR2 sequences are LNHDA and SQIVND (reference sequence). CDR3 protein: CATGETSAPLQYF. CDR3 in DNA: TGTGCCACTGGGGAGACTAGCGCCCCGTTGCAGTACTTC.

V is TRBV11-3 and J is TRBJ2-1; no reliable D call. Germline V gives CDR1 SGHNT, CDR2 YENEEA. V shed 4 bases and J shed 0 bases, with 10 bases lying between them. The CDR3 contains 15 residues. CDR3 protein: CASSSGRSSYNEQFF. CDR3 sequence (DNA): TGTGCCAGCAGCTCCGGACGGAGCTCCTACAATGAGCAGTTCTTC.

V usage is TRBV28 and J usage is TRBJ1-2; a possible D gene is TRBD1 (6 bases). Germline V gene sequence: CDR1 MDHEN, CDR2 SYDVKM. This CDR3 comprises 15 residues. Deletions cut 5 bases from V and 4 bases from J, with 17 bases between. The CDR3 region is CASSPGTPSTYGYTF. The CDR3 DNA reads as TGTGCCAGCAGTCCCGGGACACCTAGCACCTATGGCTACACCTTC.

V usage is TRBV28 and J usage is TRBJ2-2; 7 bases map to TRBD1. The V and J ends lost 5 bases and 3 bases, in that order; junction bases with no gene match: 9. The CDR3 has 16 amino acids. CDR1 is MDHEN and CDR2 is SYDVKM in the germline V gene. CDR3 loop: CASSILGTGDTGELFF. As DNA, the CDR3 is TGTGCCAGCAGTATACTAGGTACAGGGGACACCGGGGAGCTGTTTTTT. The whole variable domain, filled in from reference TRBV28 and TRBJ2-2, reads DVKVTQSSRYLVKRTGEKVFLECVQDMDHENMFWYRQDPGLGLRLIYFSYDVKMKEKGDIPEGYSVSREKKERFSLILESASTNQTSMYLCASSILGTGDTGELFFGEGSRLTVL.

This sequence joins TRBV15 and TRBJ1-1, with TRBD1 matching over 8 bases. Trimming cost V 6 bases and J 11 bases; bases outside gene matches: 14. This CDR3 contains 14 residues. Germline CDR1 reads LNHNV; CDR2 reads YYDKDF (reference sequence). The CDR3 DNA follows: TGTGCCACCAGTCTTGACAGGGGAGTCGATGGGGCTTTCTTT. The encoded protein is CATSLDRGVDGAFF. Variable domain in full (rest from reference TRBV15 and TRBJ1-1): DAMVIQNPRYQVTQFGKPVTLSCSQTLNHNVMYWYQQKSSQAPKLLFHYYDKDFNNEADTPDNFQSRRPNTSFCFLDIRSPGLGDTAMYLCATSLDRGVDGAFFGQGTRLTVV.

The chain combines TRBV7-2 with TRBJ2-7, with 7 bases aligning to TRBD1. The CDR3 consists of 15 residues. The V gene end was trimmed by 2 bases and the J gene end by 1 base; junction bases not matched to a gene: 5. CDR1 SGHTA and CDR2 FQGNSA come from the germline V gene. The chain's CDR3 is CASSLSRTGSYEQYF. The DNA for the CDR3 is TGTGCCAGCAGCTTATCCCGGACAGGATCCTACGAGCAGTACTTC.

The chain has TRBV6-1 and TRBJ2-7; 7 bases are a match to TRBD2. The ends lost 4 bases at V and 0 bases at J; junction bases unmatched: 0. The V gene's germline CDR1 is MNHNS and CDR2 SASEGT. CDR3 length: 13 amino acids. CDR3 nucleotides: TGTGCCAGCAGTGGCGGGAGCTCCTACGAGCAGTACTTC. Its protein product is CASSGGSSYEQYF.

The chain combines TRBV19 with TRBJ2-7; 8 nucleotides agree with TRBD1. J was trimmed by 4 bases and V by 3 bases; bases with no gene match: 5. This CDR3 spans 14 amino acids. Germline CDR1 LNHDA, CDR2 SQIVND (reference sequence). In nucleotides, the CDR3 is TGTGCCAGTAGTATTGCAGGGGGCAGGTACGAGCAGTACTTC. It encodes CASSIAGGRYEQYF. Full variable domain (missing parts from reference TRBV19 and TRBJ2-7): DGGITQSPKYLFRKEGQNVTLSCEQNLNHDAMYWYRQDPGQGLRLIYYSQIVNDFQKGDIAEGYSVSREKKESFPLTVTSAQKNPTAFYLCASSIAGGRYEQYFGPGTRLTVT.